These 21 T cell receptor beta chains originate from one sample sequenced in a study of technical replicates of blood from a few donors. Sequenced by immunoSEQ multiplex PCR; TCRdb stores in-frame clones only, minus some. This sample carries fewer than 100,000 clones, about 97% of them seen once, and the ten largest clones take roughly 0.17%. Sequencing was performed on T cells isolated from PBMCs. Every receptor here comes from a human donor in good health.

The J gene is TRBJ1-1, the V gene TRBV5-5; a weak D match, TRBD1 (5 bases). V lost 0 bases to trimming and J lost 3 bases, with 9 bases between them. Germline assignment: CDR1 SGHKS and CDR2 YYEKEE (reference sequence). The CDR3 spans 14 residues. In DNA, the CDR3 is TGTGCCAGCAGCTTGGGTCCGGGGGACACTGAAGCTTTCTTT. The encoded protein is CASSLGPGDTEAFF. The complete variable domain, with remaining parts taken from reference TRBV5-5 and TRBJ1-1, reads DAGVTQSPTHLIKTRGQQVTLRCSPISGHKSVSWYQQVLGQGPQFIFQYYEKEERGRGNFPDRFSARQFPNYSSELNVNALLLGDSALYLCASSLGPGDTEAFFGQGTRLTVV.

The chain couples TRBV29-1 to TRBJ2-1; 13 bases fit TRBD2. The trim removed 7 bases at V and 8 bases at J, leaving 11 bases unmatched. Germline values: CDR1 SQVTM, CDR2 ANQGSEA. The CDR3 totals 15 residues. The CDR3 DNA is TGCAGCGCTCCCCGACTAGCGGGAGGTGGCCATGAGCAGTTCTTC. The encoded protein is CSAPRLAGGGHEQFF.

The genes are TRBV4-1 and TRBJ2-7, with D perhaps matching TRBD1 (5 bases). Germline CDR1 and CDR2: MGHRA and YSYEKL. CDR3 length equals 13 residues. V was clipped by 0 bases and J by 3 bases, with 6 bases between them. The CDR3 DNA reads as TGCGCCAGCAGCCAAGAGACAGACTACGAGCAGTACTTC. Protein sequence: CASSQETDYEQYF.

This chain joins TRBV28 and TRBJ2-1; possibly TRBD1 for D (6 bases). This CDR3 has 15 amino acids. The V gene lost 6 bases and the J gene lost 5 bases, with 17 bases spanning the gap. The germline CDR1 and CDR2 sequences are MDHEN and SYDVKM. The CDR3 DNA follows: TGTGCCAGCAGCTCAATTCGACAGGCGGACAATGAGCAGTTCTTC. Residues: CASSSIRQADNEQFF.

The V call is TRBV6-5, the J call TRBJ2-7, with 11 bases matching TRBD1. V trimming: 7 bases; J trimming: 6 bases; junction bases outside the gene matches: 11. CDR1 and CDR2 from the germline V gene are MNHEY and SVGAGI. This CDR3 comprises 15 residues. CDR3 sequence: CASTHTRTGGAEQYF. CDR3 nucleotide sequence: TGTGCCAGCACCCATACAAGGACAGGGGGCGCCGAGCAGTACTTC.

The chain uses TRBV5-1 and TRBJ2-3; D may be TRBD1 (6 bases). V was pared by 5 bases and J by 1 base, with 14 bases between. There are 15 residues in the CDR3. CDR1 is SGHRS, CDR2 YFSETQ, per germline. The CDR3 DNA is TGCGCCAGCAGTCGGCTGACAGGAGGCACAGATACGCAGTATTTT. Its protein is CASSRLTGGTDTQYF.

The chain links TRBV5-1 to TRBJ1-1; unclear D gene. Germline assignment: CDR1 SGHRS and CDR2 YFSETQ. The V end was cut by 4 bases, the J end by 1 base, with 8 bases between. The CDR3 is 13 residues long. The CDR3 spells CASSMTGNTEAFF. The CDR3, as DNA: TGCGCCAGCAGCATGACGGGGAACACTGAAGCTTTCTTT.

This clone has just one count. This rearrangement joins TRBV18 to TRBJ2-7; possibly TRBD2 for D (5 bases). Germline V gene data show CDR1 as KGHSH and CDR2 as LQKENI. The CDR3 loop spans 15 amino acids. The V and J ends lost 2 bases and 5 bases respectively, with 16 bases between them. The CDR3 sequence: CASSPELERWNEQYF. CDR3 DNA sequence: TGTGCCAGCTCACCAGAACTGGAGCGGTGGAACGAGCAGTACTTC.

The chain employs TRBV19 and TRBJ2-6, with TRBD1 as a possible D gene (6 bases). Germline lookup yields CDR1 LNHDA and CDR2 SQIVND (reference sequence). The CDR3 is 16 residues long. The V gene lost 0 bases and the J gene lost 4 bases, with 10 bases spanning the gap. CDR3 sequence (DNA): TGTGCCAGTAGTATAGATGGGACAAAAGGGGCCAACGTCCTGACTTTC. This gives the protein CASSIDGTKGANVLTF.

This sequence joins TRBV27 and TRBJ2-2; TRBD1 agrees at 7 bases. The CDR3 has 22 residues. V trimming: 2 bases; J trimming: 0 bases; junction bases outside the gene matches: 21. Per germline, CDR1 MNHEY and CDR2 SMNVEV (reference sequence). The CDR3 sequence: CASSLLGRDNYRGRPNTGELFF. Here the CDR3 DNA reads TGTGCCAGCAGTTTACTCGGTCGAGATAATTATAGGGGGCGCCCGAACACCGGGGAGCTGTTTTTT.

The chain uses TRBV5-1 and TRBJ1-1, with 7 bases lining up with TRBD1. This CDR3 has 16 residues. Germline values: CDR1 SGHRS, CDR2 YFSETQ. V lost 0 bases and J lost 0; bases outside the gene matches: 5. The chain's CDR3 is CASSLGGTDMNTEAFF. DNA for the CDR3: TGCGCCAGCAGCTTGGGAGGGACAGACATGAACACTGAAGCTTTCTTT. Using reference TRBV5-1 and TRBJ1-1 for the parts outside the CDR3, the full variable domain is KAGVTQTPRYLIKTRGQQVTLSCSPISGHRSVSWYQQTPGQGLQFLFEYFSETQRNKGNFPGRFSGRQFSNSRSEMNVSTLELGDSALYLCASSLGGTDMNTEAFFGQGTRLTVV.

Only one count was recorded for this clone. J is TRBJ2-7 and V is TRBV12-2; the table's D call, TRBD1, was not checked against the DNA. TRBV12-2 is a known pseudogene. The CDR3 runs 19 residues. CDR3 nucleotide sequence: TGTGCAAGTCGCTTAGCGTTCAGAAAAGGGACAGGGAACGTGTACGAGCAGTACTTC. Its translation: CASRLAFRKGTGNVYEQYF.

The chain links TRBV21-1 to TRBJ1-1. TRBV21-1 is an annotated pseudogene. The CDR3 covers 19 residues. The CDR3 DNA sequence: TGTGCCAGCAATCGAACAAGTATGCAGGCGGGGCCGGATTACACTGAAGCTTTCTTT. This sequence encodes CASNRTSMQAGPDYTEAFF.

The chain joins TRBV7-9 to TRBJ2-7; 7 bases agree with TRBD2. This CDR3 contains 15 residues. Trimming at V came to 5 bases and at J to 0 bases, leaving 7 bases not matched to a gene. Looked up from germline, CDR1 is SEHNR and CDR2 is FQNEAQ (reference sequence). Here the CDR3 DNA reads TGTGCCAGCAGCCAAGTTGGGGGGGGCTCCTACGAGCAGTACTTC. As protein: CASSQVGGGSYEQYF.

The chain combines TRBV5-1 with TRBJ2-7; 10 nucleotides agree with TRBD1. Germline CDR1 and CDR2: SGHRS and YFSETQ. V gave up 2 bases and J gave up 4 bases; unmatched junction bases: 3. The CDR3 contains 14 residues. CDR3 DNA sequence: TGCGCCAGCAGCTTCCGGGACAGGGGTTACGAGCAGTACTTC. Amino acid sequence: CASSFRDRGYEQYF.

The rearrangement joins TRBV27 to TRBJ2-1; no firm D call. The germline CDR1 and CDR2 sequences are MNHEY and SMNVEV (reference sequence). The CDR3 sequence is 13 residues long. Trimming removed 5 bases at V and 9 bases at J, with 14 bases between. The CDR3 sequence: CASSALLGLEQFF. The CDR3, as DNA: TGTGCCAGCAGTGCCCTACTTGGGCTTGAGCAGTTCTTC.

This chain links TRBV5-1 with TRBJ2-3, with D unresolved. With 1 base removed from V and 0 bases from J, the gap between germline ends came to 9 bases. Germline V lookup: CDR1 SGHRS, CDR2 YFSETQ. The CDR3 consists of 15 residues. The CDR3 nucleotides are TGCGCCAGCAGCTTGCGTTACAGAAGCACAGATACGCAGTATTTT. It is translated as CASSLRYRSTDTQYF.

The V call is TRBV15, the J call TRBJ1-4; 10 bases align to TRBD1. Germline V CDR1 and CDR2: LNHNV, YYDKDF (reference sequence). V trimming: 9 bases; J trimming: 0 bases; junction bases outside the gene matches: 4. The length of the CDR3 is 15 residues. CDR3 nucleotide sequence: TGTGCCACGGGACAGGGGCCCGCAACTAATGAAAAACTGTTTTTT. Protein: CATGQGPATNEKLFF.

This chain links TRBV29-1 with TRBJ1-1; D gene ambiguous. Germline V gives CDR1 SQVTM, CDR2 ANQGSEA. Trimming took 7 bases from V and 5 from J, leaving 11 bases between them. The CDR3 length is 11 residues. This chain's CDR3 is CSGYTGTEAFF. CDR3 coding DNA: TGCAGCGGATACACCGGGACTGAAGCTTTCTTT.

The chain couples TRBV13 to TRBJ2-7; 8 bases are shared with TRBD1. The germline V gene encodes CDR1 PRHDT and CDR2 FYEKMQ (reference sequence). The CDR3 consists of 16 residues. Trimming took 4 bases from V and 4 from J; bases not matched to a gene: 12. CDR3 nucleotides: TGTGCCAGCAGCTACCGACAGGGGACCTTACCTTACGAGCAGTACTTC. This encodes CASSYRQGTLPYEQYF.

CDR3 DNA sequence: TGTGCCAGTCAGGGGGCATACTATGGCTACACCTTC. Its protein is CASQGAYYGYTF. The rearrangement joins TRBV19 to TRBJ1-2, with TRBD1 matching 8 bases. Germline V gene data show CDR1 as LNHDA and CDR2 as SQIVND (reference sequence). The CDR3 length is 12 residues. The trim removed 8 bases at V and 3 bases at J, leaving 2 bases unmatched.